The rows below give T cell receptor beta chains drawn from one sample of a study of blood T cell repertoires in COVID-19. Assay: immunoSEQ multiplex PCR; the TCRdb copy retains only in-frame clones and omits some. The data show a few hundred thousand clones, about 90% seen once. Material: PBMCs or T cells enriched from blood (not recorded which). These receptors were collected from a woman in her twenties or thirties who had recovered from COVID-19. CDR3s include the opening cysteine and the closing phenylalanine or tryptophan. A D gene is named only where the DNA matches it firmly. Rows give clone size only sometimes, using once, few, many, or a class for an expanded clone.

cdr3_nt	cdr3_aa	j_call	cdr3_length	v_call	clone_size	d_call
TGTGCCATCAGCTCCACTGTCGGGTCCATCACCTCTGGGGCCAACGTCCTGACTTTC	CAISSTVGSITSGANVLTF	TRBJ2-6	19	TRBV10-3	.	.
TGCGCCAGCAAACCAGATCCCTACAATGAGCAGTTCTTC	CASKPDPYNEQFF	TRBJ2-1	13	TRBV5-1	.	.
TGTGCCAGCAGCCAGGGGACAGCGACCTACGAGCAGTACTTC	CASSQGTATYEQYF	TRBJ2-7	14	TRBV13	once	TRBD1
TGTGCCAGCAGCTTCGGACAGGGGGCCTATGGCTACACCTTC	CASSFGQGAYGYTF	TRBJ1-2	14	TRBV7-2	.	TRBD1
TGTGCCAGCAGCTTAGGGACAGGTGAAGCTTTCTTT	CASSLGTGEAFF	TRBJ1-1	12	TRBV7-9	.	TRBD1
TGCAGCGTTGGCACAGCCGCGGGGGCTTTCTTT	CSVGTAAGAFF	TRBJ1-1	11	TRBV29-1	.	.
TGTGCCTGGAGTGTACTTCCGGGCAGGGGGATCGATCAGCCCCAGCATTTT	CAWSVLPGRGIDQPQHF	TRBJ1-5	17	TRBV30	.	TRBD1
TGTGCCAGCAGCCAAGTTGGACGAGGGATCACTGAAGCTTTCTTT	CASSQVGRGITEAFF	TRBJ1-1	15	TRBV14	.	.
TGTGCCAGCATCTTTGGACAGGGCCGCGTGAATTCACCCCTCCACTTT	CASIFGQGRVNSPLHF	TRBJ1-6	16	TRBV21-1	.	.
TGTGCCAGCAGCCGCGGGGCGGAGAGCGTCTTGGGCACAGATACGCAGTATTTT	CASSRGAESVLGTDTQYF	TRBJ2-3	18	TRBV11-2	.	.
TGTGCCAGCAGTCTGGCCAGCTCCTACGAGCAGTACTTC	CASSLASSYEQYF	TRBJ2-7	13	TRBV27	.	.
TGTGCCAGCAGTTACCAGACAGGGGCTAATTCACCCCTCCACTTT	CASSYQTGANSPLHF	TRBJ1-6	15	TRBV6-2/TRBV6-3	.	TRBD1
TGTGCCAGCAGCCCCCGGTCGGAGCAGTACTTC	CASSPRSEQYF	TRBJ2-7	11	TRBV21-1	.	.
TGTGCCAGTAGTGCCCGGGACAGGGGGCCTGGGGCCAACGTCCTGACTTTC	CASSARDRGPGANVLTF	TRBJ2-6	17	TRBV19	.	TRBD1
TGTGCCAGCAGAGCCGGGACAGGCAGCGGGACCCAGTACTTC	CASRAGTGSGTQYF	TRBJ2-5	14	TRBV2	.	TRBD1
TGTGCCAGCAGCGTAGCCGCTGGGGCCAACGTCCTGACTTTC	CASSVAAGANVLTF	TRBJ2-6	14	TRBV9	.	.
TGCGCCAGCAGCCAAGTTCCGCAGGACAATCAGCCCCAGCATTTT	CASSQVPQDNQPQHF	TRBJ1-5	15	TRBV4-1	.	.
TGTGCCAGCGACTCGGGTGTGGGTGGAAAACTGTTTTTT	CASDSGVGGKLFF	TRBJ1-4	13	TRBV25-1	.	.
TGCGCCAGCACAGGCAGGGCCAGCTCCGAGCAGTACTTC	CASTGRASSEQYF	TRBJ2-7	13	TRBV10-2	.	.
TGTGCCAGCAGAAATGACAGGGTGACCTACAATGAGCAGTTCTTC	CASRNDRVTYNEQFF	TRBJ2-1	15	TRBV6-5	.	TRBD1
TGTGCCTGGAGTGTACAGGGTCAGCCCCAGCATTTT	CAWSVQGQPQHF	TRBJ1-5	12	TRBV30	.	.
TGTGCCAGTAGGCCTGACCGGGACAGGGGAGGAAACTATGGCTACACCTTC	CASRPDRDRGGNYGYTF	TRBJ1-2	17	TRBV19	.	TRBD1
TGTGCCAGCAGTGAAGGAGTTGGGCAGCCCAAAAACTATGGCTACACCTTC	CASSEGVGQPKNYGYTF	TRBJ1-2	17	TRBV2	.	.
TGTGCCAGCAGTAAACGACAGGGACTGGAGACCCAGTACTTC	CASSKRQGLETQYF	TRBJ2-5	14	TRBV25-1	.	.
TGCGCCAGCAGTCACCCATCTAGAACAACTAATGAAAAACTGTTTTTT	CASSHPSRTTNEKLFF	TRBJ1-4	16	TRBV23-1	.	.
TGTGCCAGCCTTCTGTCCCTAGCGGGGGGGCCTCGAGAGCAGTACTTC	CASLLSLAGGPREQYF	TRBJ2-7	16	TRBV2	.	TRBD2
TGTGCCAGCAGCCGCCCCGGGACAGGGTATTACGAGCAGTACTTC	CASSRPGTGYYEQYF	TRBJ2-7	15	TRBV7-2	.	TRBD1
TGTGCCAGCAGCCCGGGGCCAGGGGACTACTACGAGCAGTACTTC	CASSPGPGDYYEQYF	TRBJ2-7	15	TRBV3-1/TRBV3-2	.	.
TGTGCCAGTAGTCTATCCGGGGGGTTCACAGATACGCAGTATTTT	CASSLSGGFTDTQYF	TRBJ2-3	15	TRBV19	.	TRBD2
TGTGCCAGCAGTCCCGACAGGAGGCCTGGCGAGCAGTACTTC	CASSPDRRPGEQYF	TRBJ2-7	14	TRBV6-2/TRBV6-3	.	.
TGTGCCAGTAGCCGACAGGCGAACACTGAAGCTTTCTTT	CASSRQANTEAFF	TRBJ1-1	13	TRBV6-5	.	.
TGCGCCAGCAGACAGGACAGCAATGGCTACACCTTC	CASRQDSNGYTF	TRBJ1-2	12	TRBV5-1	.	.
TGTGCCAGCAGTCCCGGAGGCGGGTACGGCTACACCTTC	CASSPGGGYGYTF	TRBJ1-2	13	TRBV27	.	.
TGTGCCAGCAGCCTTGGGCAGGAGGGTGGAAACACCATATATTTT	CASSLGQEGGNTIYF	TRBJ1-3	15	TRBV7-9	.	.
TGTGCCTGGAGTGTAAGGGGAGGAGGCTACACCTTC	CAWSVRGGGYTF	TRBJ1-2	12	TRBV30	.	.